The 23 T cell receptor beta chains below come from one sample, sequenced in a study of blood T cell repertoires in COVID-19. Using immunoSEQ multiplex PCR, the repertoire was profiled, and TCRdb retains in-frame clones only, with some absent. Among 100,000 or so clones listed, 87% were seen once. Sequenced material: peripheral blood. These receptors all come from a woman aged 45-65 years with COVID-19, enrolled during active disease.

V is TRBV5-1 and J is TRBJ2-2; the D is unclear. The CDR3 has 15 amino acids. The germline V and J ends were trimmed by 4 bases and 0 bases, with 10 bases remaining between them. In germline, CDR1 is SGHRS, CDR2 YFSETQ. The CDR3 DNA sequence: TGCGCCAGCAGCCTCGGTTACGCGAACACCGGGGAGCTGTTTTTT. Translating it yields CASSLGYANTGELFF.

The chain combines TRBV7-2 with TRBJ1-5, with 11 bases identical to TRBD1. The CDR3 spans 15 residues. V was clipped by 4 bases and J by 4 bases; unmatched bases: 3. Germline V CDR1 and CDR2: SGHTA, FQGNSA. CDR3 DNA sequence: TGTGCCAGCAGCTCGGGACAGGGGGGTAATCAGCCCCAGCATTTT. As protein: CASSSGQGGNQPQHF.

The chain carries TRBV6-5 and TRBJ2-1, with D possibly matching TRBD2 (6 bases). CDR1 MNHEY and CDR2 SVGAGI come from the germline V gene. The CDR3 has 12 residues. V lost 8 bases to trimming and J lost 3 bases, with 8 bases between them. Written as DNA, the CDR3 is TGTGCCAGCTCCGGGGGCTACAATGAGCAGTTCTTC. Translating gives CASSGGYNEQFF.

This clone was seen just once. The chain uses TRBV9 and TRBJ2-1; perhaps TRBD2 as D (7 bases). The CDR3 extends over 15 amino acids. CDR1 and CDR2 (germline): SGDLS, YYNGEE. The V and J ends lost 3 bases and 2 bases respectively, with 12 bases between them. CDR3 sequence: CASSAVGGPYNEQFF. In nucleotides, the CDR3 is TGTGCCAGCAGCGCCGTGGGGGGGCCCTACAATGAGCAGTTCTTC.

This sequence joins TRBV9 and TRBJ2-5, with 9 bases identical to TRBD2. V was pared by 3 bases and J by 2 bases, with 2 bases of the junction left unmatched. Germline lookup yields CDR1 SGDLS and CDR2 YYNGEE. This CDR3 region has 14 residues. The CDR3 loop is CASSETSGQETQYF. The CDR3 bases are TGTGCCAGCAGCGAGACTAGCGGACAAGAGACCCAGTACTTC.

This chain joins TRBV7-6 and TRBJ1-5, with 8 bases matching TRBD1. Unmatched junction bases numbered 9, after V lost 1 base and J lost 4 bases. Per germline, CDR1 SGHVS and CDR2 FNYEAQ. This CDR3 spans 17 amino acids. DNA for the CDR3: TGTGCCAGCAGCTTAGTAAGGACAGGGTCTGGGAATCAGCCCCAGCATTTT. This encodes CASSLVRTGSGNQPQHF.

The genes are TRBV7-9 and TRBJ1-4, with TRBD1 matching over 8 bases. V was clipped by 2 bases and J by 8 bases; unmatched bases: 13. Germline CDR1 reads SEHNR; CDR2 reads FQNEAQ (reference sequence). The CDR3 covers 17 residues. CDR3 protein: CASSLMGIQGAHEKLFF. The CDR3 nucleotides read TGTGCCAGCAGCTTAATGGGGATTCAGGGGGCACACGAAAAACTGTTTTTT.

The CDR3 DNA follows: TGTGCCAGCAGACTCACGACAGGACCCTACGAGCAGTACTTC. This sequence encodes CASRLTTGPYEQYF. V gene TRBV6-5 combines with J gene TRBJ2-7, with D possibly matching TRBD1 (6 bases). CDR3 size: 14 residues. Germline CDR1 reads MNHEY; CDR2 reads SVGAGI. V shed 6 bases and J shed 2 bases, with 14 bases lying between them.

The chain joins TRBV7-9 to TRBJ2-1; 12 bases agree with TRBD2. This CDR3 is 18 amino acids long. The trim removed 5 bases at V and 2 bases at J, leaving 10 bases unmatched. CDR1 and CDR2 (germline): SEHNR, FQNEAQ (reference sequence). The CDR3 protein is CASSKPSSSGGAYNEQFF. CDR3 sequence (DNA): TGTGCCAGCAGCAAACCTTCCTCTAGCGGGGGGGCCTACAATGAGCAGTTCTTC.

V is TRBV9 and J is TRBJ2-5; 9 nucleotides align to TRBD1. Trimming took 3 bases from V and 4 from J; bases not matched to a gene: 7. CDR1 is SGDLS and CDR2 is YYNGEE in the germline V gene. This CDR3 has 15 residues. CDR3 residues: CASSARQGGSETQYF. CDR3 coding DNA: TGTGCCAGCAGCGCGCGACAGGGGGGTTCAGAGACCCAGTACTTC.

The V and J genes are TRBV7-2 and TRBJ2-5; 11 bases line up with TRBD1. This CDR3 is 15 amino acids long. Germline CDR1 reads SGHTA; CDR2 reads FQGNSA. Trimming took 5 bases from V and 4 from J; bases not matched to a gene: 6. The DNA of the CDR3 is TGTGCCAGCAGCCCCACAGGGACAGGGGGAGAGACCCAGTACTTC. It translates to CASSPTGTGGETQYF.

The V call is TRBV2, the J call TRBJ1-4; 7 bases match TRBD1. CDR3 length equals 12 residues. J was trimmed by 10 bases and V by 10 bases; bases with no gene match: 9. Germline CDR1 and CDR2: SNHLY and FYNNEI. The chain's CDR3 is CAILDREVKLFF. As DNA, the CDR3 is TGTGCCATCCTAGACAGGGAAGTAAAACTGTTTTTT.

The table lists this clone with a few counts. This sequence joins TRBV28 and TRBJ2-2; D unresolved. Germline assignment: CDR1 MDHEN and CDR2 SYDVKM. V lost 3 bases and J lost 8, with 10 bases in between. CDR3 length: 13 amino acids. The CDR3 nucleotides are TGTGCCAGCAGTTTTTCCTTTTCGGGGGAGCTGTTTTTT. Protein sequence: CASSFSFSGELFF.

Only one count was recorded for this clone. CDR3: CASSSPGERGYQETQYF. As DNA, the CDR3 is TGTGCCAGCAGTTCCCCGGGAGAGCGGGGTTATCAAGAGACCCAGTACTTC. V is TRBV27 and J is TRBJ2-5; 7 bases are shared with TRBD2. Germline CDR1 reads MNHEY; CDR2 reads SMNVEV (reference sequence). Trimming cost V 4 bases and J 2 bases; bases outside gene matches: 13. This CDR3 contains 17 residues.

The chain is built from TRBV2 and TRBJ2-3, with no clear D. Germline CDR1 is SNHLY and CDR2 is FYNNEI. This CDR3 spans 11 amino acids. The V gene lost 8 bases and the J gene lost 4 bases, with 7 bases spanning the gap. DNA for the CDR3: TGTGCCAGCGGTAGAGCAGATACGCAGTATTTT. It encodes CASGRADTQYF.

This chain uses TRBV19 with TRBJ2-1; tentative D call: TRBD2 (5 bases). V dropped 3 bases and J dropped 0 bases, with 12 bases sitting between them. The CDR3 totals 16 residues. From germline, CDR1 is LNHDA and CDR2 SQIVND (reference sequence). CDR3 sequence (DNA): TGTGCCAGTAGTATCGGCGGGTATAGCTCCTACAATGAGCAGTTCTTC. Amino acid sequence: CASSIGGYSSYNEQFF.

The CDR3 spells CASSPGTLHEQYF. The CDR3, as DNA: TGTGCCAGCAGCCCAGGGACACTCCACGAGCAGTACTTC. The chain combines TRBV9 with TRBJ2-7; D possibly corresponds to TRBD1 (6 bases). The CDR3 spans 13 residues. In germline, CDR1 is SGDLS, CDR2 YYNGEE. With 4 bases removed from V and 5 bases from J, the gap between germline ends came to 13 bases.

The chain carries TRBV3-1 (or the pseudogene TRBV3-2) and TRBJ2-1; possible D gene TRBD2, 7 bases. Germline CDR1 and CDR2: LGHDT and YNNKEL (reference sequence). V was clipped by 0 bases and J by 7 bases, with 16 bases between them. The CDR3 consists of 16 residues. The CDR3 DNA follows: TGTGCCAGCAGCCAAGAGGGGGGGGCGATTCGGAATGAGCAGTTCTTC. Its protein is CASSQEGGAIRNEQFF.

CDR3 bases: TGTGCCAGCAGCTTAGGGGGACTAGCGGGGAGCCTGAGGCCCACAGATACGCAGTATTTT. This codes for CASSLGGLAGSLRPTDTQYF. The chain joins TRBV11-3 to TRBJ2-3; 13 bases are shared with TRBD2. With V trimmed by 1 base and J by 2 bases, 12 bases remained unmatched. CDR3 length: 20 residues. Germline-derived CDR1 and CDR2 are SGHNT and YENEEA.

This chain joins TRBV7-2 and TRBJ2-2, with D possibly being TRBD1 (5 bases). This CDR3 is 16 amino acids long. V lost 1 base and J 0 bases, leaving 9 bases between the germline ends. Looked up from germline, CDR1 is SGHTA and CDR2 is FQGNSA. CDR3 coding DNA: TGTGCCAGCAGCTTAGGACAGTCCCCGAACACCGGGGAGCTGTTTTTT. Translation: CASSLGQSPNTGELFF. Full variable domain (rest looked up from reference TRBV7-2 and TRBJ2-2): GAGVSQSPSNKVTEKGKDVELRCDPISGHTALYWYRQSLGQGLEFLIYFQGNSAPDKSGLPSDRFSAERTGGSVSTLTIQRTQQEDSAVYLCASSLGQSPNTGELFFGEGSRLTVL.

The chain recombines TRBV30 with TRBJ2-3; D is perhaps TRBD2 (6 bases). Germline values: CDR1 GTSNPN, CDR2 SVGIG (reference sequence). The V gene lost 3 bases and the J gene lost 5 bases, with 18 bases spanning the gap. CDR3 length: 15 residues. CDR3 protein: CAWSNFGGPGDTQYF. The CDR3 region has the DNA TGTGCCTGGAGCAATTTTGGAGGGCCGGGAGATACGCAGTATTTT.

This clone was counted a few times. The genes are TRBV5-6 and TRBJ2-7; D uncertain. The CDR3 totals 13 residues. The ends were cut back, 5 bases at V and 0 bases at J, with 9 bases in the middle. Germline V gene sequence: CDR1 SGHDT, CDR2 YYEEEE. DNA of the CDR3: TGTGCCAGCAGTCTACGGAGCTCCTACGAGCAGTACTTC. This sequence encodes CASSLRSSYEQYF.

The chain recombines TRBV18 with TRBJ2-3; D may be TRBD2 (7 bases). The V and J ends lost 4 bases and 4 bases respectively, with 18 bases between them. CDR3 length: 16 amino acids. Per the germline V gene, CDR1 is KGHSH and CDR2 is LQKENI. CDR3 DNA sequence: TGTGCCAGCTCACTGTGGGGGGGCGGCCCCTCAGATACGCAGTATTTT. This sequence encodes CASSLWGGGPSDTQYF.